This T cell receptor beta chain was profiled in a study of T cells after posttransplantation cyclophosphamide. The study, taken as a whole, reports: Recipient CMV seropositivity and CMV reactivation strongly tracked TRB clonality. Skin or GI-infiltrating T cells shared few TRB sequences with blood.

Concerning this clone: Its antigen is unknown.

TCRdb keeps only in-frame clones here, not all; method: immunoSEQ multiplex PCR. This sample carries tens of thousands of clones, none of them present only once. Sequenced sample: PBMCs. This clonotype was sampled from a woman aged 55-69 years in good health, CMV-negative, and a related stem cell transplant donor.

The CDR3 DNA reads as TGTGCTGGAGGGAAAGACACTGAAGCTTTCTTT. Encoded protein: CAGGKDTEAFF. The V gene is TRBV30, the J gene TRBJ1-1; D is ambiguous. The CDR3 sequence is 11 residues long. Germline V lookup: CDR1 GTSNPN, CDR2 SVGIG (reference sequence). The variable domain in full, with the rest retrieved from reference TRBV30 and TRBJ1-1, is SQTIHQWPATLVQPVGSPLSLECTVEGTSNPNLYWYRQAAGRGLQLLFYSVGIGQISSEVPQNLSASRPQDRQFILSSKKLLLSDSGFYLCAGGKDTEAFFGQGTRLTVV.